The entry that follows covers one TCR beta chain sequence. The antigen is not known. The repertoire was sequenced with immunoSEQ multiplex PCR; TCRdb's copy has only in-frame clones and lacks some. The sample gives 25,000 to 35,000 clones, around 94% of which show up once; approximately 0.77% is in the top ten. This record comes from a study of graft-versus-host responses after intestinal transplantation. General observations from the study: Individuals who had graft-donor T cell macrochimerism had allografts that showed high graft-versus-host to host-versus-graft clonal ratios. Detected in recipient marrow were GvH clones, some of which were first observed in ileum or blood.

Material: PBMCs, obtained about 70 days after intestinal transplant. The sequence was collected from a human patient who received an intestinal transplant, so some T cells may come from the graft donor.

The CDR3 is CASSLRGSYEQYF. The CDR3 DNA reads as TGTGCCAGCAGTTTAAGGGGATCTTACGAGCAGTACTTC. V gene TRBV27 combines with J gene TRBJ2-7; D possibly corresponds to TRBD1 (5 bases). Germline V gene sequence: CDR1 MNHEY, CDR2 SMNVEV (reference sequence). CDR3 size: 13 residues. V was cut by 2 bases and J by 4 bases, with 9 bases left in between.